This TCR beta chain was obtained from a study of cytomegalovirus exposure and HLA in healthy donors. This clone appeared once. The antigen is not known. Sequenced by immunoSEQ multiplex PCR; TCRdb stores in-frame clones only, minus some. The data hold under 200,000 clones, with about 90% observed a single time. General study findings and limits: Both high specificity and high sensitivity reportedly marked the classifier's diagnosis of cytomegalovirus status. Testing in vitro showed a few CMV-associated chains specific for CMV antigens. Most TCRs appeared rarely, but some public TCRs recurred in many donors. The tendency of first-cohort TCR clusters to co-occur in the 120 or so validation repertoires was the finding of a later analysis.

The CDR3 is 19 residues long. Germline V gives CDR1 SGHTA, CDR2 FQGNSA. The V segment lost 5 bases and the J segment 1 base; nucleotides outside the gene matches: 14. The chain links TRBV7-2 to TRBJ2-7; 13 positions match TRBD2. The TCR sequence derives from a woman younger than 35 in good health and CMV-seropositive. The specimen sequenced was PBMCs. This CDR3 reads CASSAPGTSGTAGSYEQYF. As DNA, the CDR3 is TGTGCCAGCAGCGCACCCGGGACTAGCGGGACTGCGGGGTCCTACGAGCAGTACTTC. Full variable domain (remainder filled in from reference TRBV7-2 and TRBJ2-7): GAGVSQSPSNKVTEKGKDVELRCDPISGHTALYWYRQSLGQGLEFLIYFQGNSAPDKSGLPSDRFSAERTGGSVSTLTIQRTQQEDSAVYLCASSAPGTSGTAGSYEQYFGPGTRLTVT.